The rows below give T cell receptor beta chains drawn from one sample of a study of shared clonotypes between healthy human individuals. Profiled with immunoSEQ multiplex PCR; TCRdb holds only in-frame clones, not every one. The sample gives about 2.4 million clones, approximately 93% of which show up once; about 0.38% is in the top ten. The sequencing input was naive CD4+ T cells from PBMCs. These receptors originate from a man aged 18 to 35 in good health. Some clones in this sample may be carry-over from other donors' samples. CDR3s include the opening cysteine and the closing phenylalanine or tryptophan. D genes are given only for firm matches. Expanded clones are given a class, and other clones once, few, many or no size at all.

.,TRBV28,.,16,TRBJ2-1,CASSLLDSKADNEQFF,TGTGCCAGCAGTTTGCTAGACAGTAAGGCCGATAATGAGCAGTTCTTC
.,TRBV14,.,13,TRBJ1-1,CASSGPSTEKAFF,TGTGCCAGCTCAGGACCTAGTACTGAGAAAGCTTTCTTT
.,TRBV6-6,once,14,TRBJ1-4,CASSYWQGSEKLFF,TGTGCCAGCAGTTATTGGCAGGGGTCAGAAAAACTGTTTTTT
TRBD2,TRBV5-4,once,16,TRBJ2-5,CASSLSPLAGQETQYF,TGTGCCAGCAGCTTAAGTCCCCTAGCGGGACAAGAGACCCAGTACTTC
.,TRBV2,.,15,TRBJ2-1,CASIRQAVSYNEQFF,TGTGCCAGCATCCGACAGGCAGTCTCCTACAATGAGCAGTTCTTC
.,TRBV9,.,13,TRBJ2-2,CASSVPDYGELFF,TGTGCCAGCAGCGTCCCGGATTACGGGGAGCTGTTTTTT
TRBD1,TRBV7-2,.,15,TRBJ2-5,CASSLSLGHQGEQYF,TGTGCCAGCAGCTTATCCCTCGGGCATCAGGGGGAGCAGTACTTC
.,TRBV30,.,12,TRBJ2-5,CAWNFGPETQYF,.
.,TRBV4-3,.,15,TRBJ2-7,CASSQQTGLSYEQYF,TGCGCCAGCAGCCAACAGACGGGGCTCTCCTACGAGCAGTACTTC
TRBD2,TRBV4-2,.,16,TRBJ2-1,CASSPTTSGAYNEQFF,TGTGCCAGCAGCCCGACTACTAGCGGGGCTTACAATGAGCAGTTCTTC
.,TRBV5-1,.,16,TRBJ1-4,CASSLNPGGANEKLFF,TGCGCCAGCAGCTTGAATCCCGGGGGAGCTAATGAAAAACTGTTTTTT
TRBD2,TRBV7-9,.,16,TRBJ2-1,CASSLAHRGLAEEQFF,TGTGCCAGCAGCTTAGCTCATAGGGGACTAGCGGAGGAGCAGTTCTTC
TRBD1,TRBV10-3,.,14,TRBJ2-7,CAIGGQGGSYEQYF,TGTGCCATCGGGGGACAGGGAGGATCCTACGAGCAGTACTTC
.,TRBV7-2,once,13,TRBJ2-7,CASSQTSRNEQYF,TGTGCCAGCAGCCAGACCTCCCGGAACGAGCAGTACTTC
.,TRBV7-6,.,13,TRBJ2-5,CASSRGAKETQYF,TGTGCCAGCAGCCGGGGGGCTAAAGAGACCCAGTACTTC
TRBD1,TRBV30,few,14,TRBJ1-1,CAWKLTGGPDEAFF,TGTGCCTGGAAGTTGACAGGGGGGCCTGATGAAGCTTTCTTT
TRBD2,TRBV19,.,22,TRBJ2-7,CASSRRGAVNRGTSGKSYEQYF,TGTGCCAGTAGTAGAAGGGGGGCGGTGAACCGAGGGACTAGCGGGAAGTCCTACGAGCAGTACTTC
.,TRBV6-5,.,11,TRBJ1-2,CASRPSHGYTF,TGTGCCAGCCGTCCCAGCCATGGCTACACCTTC
.,TRBV27,.,15,TRBJ1-2,CASSLSRRLDYGYTF,TGTGCCAGCAGTTTATCGCGACGCCTAGACTATGGCTACACCTTC
.,TRBV27,.,15,TRBJ2-3,CASSLWTTGTDTQYF,TGTGCCAGCAGTTTATGGACCACCGGCACAGATACGCAGTATTTT
TRBD1,TRBV7-2,.,14,TRBJ1-1,CSQRDRGVWSEAFF,TGTTCCCAGAGGGACAGGGGAGTCTGGTCTGAAGCTTTCTTT
.,TRBV2,.,13,TRBJ2-3,CASSPQGTDTQYF,TGTGCCAGCAGTCCACAAGGCACAGATACGCAGTATTTT
.,TRBV7-9,.,12,TRBJ2-7,CASSLAPGEQYF,TGTGCCAGCAGCTTAGCGCCTGGAGAGCAGTACTTC
.,TRBV9,.,15,TRBJ2-3,CASSARGSPTDTQYF,TGTGCCAGCAGCGCTAGGGGCAGCCCCACAGATACGCAGTATTTT
.,TRBV4-1,.,15,TRBJ1-2,CASSPGRQGFYGYTF,TGCGCCAGCAGCCCCGGCCGACAAGGGTTTTATGGCTACACCTTC
.,TRBV30,.,13,TRBJ1-1,CAWSVSEYTEAFF,TGTGCCTGGAGTGTTTCAGAATACACTGAAGCTTTCTTT
.,TRBV5-1,.,16,TRBJ2-1,CASSLGGGLSYNEQFF,TGCGCCAGCAGCTTGGGGGGCGGCCTCTCCTACAATGAGCAGTTCTTC
TRBD1,TRBV6-1,.,15,TRBJ2-7,CASSESTGGWYEQYF,TGTGCCAGCAGTGAATCGACAGGGGGATGGTACGAGCAGTACTTC
.,TRBV10-1,.,14,TRBJ2-5,CASSETRAQETQYF,TGCGCCAGCAGTGAGACCCGGGCTCAAGAGACCCAGTACTTC
TRBD1,TRBV9,.,15,TRBJ1-1,CASSVGDSPYTEAFF,TGTGCCAGCAGCGTAGGGGACAGTCCTTACACTGAAGCTTTCTTT
.,TRBV6-1,.,14,TRBJ1-2,CASSEVGDLGGYTF,TGTGCCAGCAGTGAAGTGGGGGACTTGGGAGGCTACACCTTC
TRBD2,TRBV7-6,.,16,TRBJ2-7,CASSLEGLAASYEQYF,TGTGCCAGCAGCTTAGAAGGGCTAGCGGCCTCCTACGAGCAGTACTTC
.,TRBV6-1,once,12,TRBJ2-7,CASSGGSGEQYF,TGTGCCAGCAGTGGAGGGTCCGGCGAGCAGTACTTC
.,TRBV25-1,.,15,TRBJ1-1,CASSGRLKGSTEAFF,TGTGCCAGCAGTGGCCGTTTGAAAGGGAGCACTGAAGCTTTCTTT
TRBD1,TRBV28,.,17,TRBJ1-5,CASSYHGTGGALQPQHF,TGTGCCAGCAGTTACCACGGGACAGGGGGCGCCCTTCAGCCCCAGCATTTT
.,TRBV28,.,14,TRBJ2-3,CASSPPSGTDTQYF,TGTGCCAGCAGTCCCCCGAGTGGAACAGATACGCAGTATTTT
TRBD1,TRBV7-9,.,19,TRBJ2-2,CASSSAGQGAILNTGELFF,TGTGCCAGCAGCTCCGCGGGACAGGGGGCTATATTGAACACCGGGGAGCTGTTTTTT
.,TRBV27,.,16,TRBJ2-7,CASSATRVWGGYEQYF,TGTGCCAGCAGTGCGACCAGGGTGTGGGGAGGTTACGAGCAGTACTTC
.,TRBV2,once,17,TRBJ1-5,CASSSRPGGASNQPQHF,TGTGCCAGCAGTTCCCGACCCGGGGGGGCTAGCAATCAGCCCCAGCATTTT
TRBD2,TRBV10-2,.,17,TRBJ2-5,CASSLTGLAGGGETQYF,TGCGCCAGCAGTTTGACTGGACTAGCGGGAGGGGGGGAGACCCAGTACTTC
.,TRBV6-1,few,14,TRBJ1-1,CASTAGVVGTEAFF,TGTGCCAGCACTGCAGGGGTAGTTGGTACTGAAGCTTTCTTT
.,TRBV7-3,.,15,TRBJ1-1,CASRHPQGLNTEAFF,TGTGCCAGCAGGCACCCCCAGGGGCTCAACACTGAAGCTTTCTTT